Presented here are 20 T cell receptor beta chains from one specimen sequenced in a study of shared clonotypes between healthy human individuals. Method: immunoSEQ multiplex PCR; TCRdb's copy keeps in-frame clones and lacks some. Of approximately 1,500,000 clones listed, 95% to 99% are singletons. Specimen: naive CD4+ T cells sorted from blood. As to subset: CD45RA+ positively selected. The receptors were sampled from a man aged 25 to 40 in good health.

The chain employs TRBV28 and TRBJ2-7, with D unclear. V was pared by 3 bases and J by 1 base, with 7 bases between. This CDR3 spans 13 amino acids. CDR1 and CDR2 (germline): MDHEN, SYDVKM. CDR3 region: CASSFLMSYEQYF. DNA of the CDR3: TGTGCCAGCAGTTTTTTGATGTCCTACGAGCAGTACTTC.

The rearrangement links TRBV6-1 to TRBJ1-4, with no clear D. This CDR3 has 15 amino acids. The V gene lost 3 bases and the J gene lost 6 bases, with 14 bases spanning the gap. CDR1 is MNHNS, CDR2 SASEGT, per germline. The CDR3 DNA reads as TGTGCCAGCAGTGACCACAACATAGAAGATGAAAAACTGTTTTTT. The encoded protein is CASSDHNIEDEKLFF.

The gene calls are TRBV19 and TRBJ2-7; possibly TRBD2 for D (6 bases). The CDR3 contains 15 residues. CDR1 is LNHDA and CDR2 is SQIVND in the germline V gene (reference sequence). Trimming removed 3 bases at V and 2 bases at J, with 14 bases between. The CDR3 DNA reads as TGTGCCAGTAGTATCCGGGGGAGGCCCCCCTACGAGCAGTACTTC. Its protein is CASSIRGRPPYEQYF. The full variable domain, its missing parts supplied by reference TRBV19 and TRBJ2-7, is DGGITQSPKYLFRKEGQNVTLSCEQNLNHDAMYWYRQDPGQGLRLIYYSQIVNDFQKGDIAEGYSVSREKKESFPLTVTSAQKNPTAFYLCASSIRGRPPYEQYFGPGTRLTVT.

This CDR3 reads CASRRGVAASTDTQYF. CDR3 in DNA: TGCGCCAGCAGGAGGGGAGTAGCGGCTAGCACAGATACGCAGTATTTT. This chain connects TRBV5-1 to TRBJ2-3; TRBD2 might be the D (6 bases). Germline CDR1 is SGHRS and CDR2 is YFSETQ. The CDR3 is 16 residues long. V lost 5 bases and J 0 bases, leaving 16 bases between the germline ends.

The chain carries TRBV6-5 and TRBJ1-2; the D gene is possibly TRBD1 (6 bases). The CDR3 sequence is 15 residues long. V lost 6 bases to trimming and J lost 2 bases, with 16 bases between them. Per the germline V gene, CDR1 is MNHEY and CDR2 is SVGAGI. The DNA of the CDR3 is TGTGCCAGCAGCCAACCGGGACACCTAAACTATGGCTACACCTTC. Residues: CASSQPGHLNYGYTF.

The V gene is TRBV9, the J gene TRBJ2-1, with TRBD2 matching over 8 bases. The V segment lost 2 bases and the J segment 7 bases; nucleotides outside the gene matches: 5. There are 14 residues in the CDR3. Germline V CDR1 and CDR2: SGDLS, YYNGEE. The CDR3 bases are TGTGCCAGCAGCGTCAGCGGGAGTTCTAATGAGCAGTTCTTC. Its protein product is CASSVSGSSNEQFF. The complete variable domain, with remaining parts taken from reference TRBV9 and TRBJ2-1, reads DSGVTQTPKHLITATGQRVTLRCSPRSGDLSVYWYQQSLDQGLQFLIQYYNGEERAKGNILERFSAQQFPDLHSELNLSSLELGDSALYFCASSVSGSSNEQFFGPGTRLTVL.

The CDR3, as DNA: TGTGCCAGCAGCTCCCGGACACGACAAGAGACCCAGTACTTC. Amino acids: CASSSRTRQETQYF. The chain combines TRBV13 with TRBJ2-5, with TRBD1 as a possible D gene (5 bases). Germline CDR1 is PRHDT and CDR2 is FYEKMQ (reference sequence). There are 14 residues in the CDR3. V lost 4 bases and J 2 bases, leaving 11 bases between the germline ends.

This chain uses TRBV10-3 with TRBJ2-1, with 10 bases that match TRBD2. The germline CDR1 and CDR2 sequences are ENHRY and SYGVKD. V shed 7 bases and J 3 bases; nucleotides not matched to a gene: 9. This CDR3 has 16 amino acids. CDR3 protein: CAIMASGSGHYNEQFF. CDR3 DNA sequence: TGTGCCATCATGGCTAGCGGGAGCGGTCACTACAATGAGCAGTTCTTC.

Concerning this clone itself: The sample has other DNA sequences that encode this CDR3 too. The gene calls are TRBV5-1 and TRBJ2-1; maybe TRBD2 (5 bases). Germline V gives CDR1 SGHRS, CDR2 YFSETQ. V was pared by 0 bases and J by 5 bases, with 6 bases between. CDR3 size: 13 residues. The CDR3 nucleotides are TGCGCCAGCAGCTTGGCAGCGGACAATGAGCAGTTCTTC. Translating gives CASSLAADNEQFF.

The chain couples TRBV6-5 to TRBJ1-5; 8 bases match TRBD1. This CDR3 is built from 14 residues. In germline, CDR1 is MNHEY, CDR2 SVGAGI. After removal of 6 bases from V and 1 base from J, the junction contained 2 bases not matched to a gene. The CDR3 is CASRRTGSNQPQHF. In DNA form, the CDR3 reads TGTGCCAGCAGAAGGACAGGGAGCAATCAGCCCCAGCATTTT.

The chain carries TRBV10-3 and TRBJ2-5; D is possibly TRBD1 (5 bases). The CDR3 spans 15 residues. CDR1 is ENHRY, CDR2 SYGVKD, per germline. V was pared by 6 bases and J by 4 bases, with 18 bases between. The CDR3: CAISTPRDGGETQYF. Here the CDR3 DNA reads TGTGCCATCAGCACCCCCAGGGATGGCGGAGAGACCCAGTACTTC.

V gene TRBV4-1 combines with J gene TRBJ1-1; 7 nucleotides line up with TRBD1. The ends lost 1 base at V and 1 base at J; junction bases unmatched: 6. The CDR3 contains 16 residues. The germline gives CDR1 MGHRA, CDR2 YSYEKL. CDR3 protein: CASSQVPGTANTEAFF. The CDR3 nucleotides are TGCGCCAGCAGCCAAGTCCCCGGGACAGCGAACACTGAAGCTTTCTTT.

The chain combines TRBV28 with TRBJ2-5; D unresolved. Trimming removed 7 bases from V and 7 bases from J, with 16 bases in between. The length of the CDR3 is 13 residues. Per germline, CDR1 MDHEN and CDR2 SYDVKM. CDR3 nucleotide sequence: TGTGCCAGCACTAAGCCCGGAATTGGGACCCAGTACTTC. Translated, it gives CASTKPGIGTQYF.

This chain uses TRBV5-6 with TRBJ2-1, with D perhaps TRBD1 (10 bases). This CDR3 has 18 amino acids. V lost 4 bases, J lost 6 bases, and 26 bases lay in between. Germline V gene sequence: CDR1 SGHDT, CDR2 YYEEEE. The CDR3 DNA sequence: TGTGCCAGCAGCCCCCGGGACAGGGGATTTAGCGGGAGCAATGAGCAGTTCTTC. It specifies CASSPRDRGFSGSNEQFF.

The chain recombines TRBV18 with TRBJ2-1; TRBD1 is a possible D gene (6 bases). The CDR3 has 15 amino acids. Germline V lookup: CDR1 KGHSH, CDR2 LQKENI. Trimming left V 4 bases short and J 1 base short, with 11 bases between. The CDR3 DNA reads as TGTGCCAGCTCACGGAACAGGGCATCCTACAATGAGCAGTTCTTC. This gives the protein CASSRNRASYNEQFF.

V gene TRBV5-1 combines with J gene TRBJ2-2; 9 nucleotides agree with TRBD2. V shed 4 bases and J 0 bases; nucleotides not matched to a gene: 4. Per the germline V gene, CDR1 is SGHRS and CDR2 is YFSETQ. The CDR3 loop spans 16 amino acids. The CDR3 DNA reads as TGCGCCAGCAGCCCGACTAGCGGAGCGAACACCGGGGAGCTGTTTTTT. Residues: CASSPTSGANTGELFF.

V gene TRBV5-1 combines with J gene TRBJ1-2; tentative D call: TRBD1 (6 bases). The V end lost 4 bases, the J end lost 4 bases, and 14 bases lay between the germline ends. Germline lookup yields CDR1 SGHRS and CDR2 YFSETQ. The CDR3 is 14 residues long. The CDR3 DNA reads TGCGCCAGCAGCCACGACACAGGGCGCTATGGCTACACCTTC. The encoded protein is CASSHDTGRYGYTF. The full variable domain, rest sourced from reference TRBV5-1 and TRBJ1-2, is KAGVTQTPRYLIKTRGQQVTLSCSPISGHRSVSWYQQTPGQGLQFLFEYFSETQRNKGNFPGRFSGRQFSNSRSEMNVSTLELGDSALYLCASSHDTGRYGYTFGSGTRLTVV.

The CDR3 DNA reads TGTGCCAGCAGCTCGCGACAGTCGAACACTGAAGCTTTCTTT. It encodes CASSSRQSNTEAFF. The chain employs TRBV9 and TRBJ1-1; D is perhaps TRBD1 (5 bases). Germline CDR1 is SGDLS and CDR2 is YYNGEE. This CDR3 is 14 amino acids long. V was trimmed by 4 bases and J by 1 base, leaving 11 bases between them.

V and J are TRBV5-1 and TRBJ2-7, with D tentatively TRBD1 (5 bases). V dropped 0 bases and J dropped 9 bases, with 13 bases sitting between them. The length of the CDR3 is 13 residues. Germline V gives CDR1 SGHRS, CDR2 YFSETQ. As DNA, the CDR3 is TGCGCCAGCAGCTTGGCCGGGTCGCAGGGGCAGTACTTC. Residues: CASSLAGSQGQYF. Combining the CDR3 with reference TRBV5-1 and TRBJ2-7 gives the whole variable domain KAGVTQTPRYLIKTRGQQVTLSCSPISGHRSVSWYQQTPGQGLQFLFEYFSETQRNKGNFPGRFSGRQFSNSRSEMNVSTLELGDSALYLCASSLAGSQGQYFGPGTRLTVT.

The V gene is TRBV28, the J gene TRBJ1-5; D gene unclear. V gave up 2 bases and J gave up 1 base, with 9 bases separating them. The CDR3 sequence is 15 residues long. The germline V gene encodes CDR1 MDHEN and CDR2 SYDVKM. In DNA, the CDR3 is TGTGCCAGCAGTTTAGAGGGAAAGAGCAATCAGCCCCAGCATTTT. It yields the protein CASSLEGKSNQPQHF.